These 15 T cell receptor beta chains originate from one sample sequenced in a study of T cells in Graves' hyperthyroidism and ophthalmopathy. TCR beta CDR3 regions were amplified from RNA transcripts. Using the HTBI primer set, a first-round RT-PCR was run on the TCR CDR3. TCRdb independently ran MiXCR on the multiplex PCR reads; one entry per CDR3 protein. The data hold over 450,000 distinct CDR3 sequences, with under 20% observed a single time. The material sequenced was blood. The receptors were gathered from a woman between 18 and 30 years old with Graves' ophthalmopathy.

This clonotype was seen at least ten times. The chain employs TRBV27 and TRBJ1-2; D gene uncertain. The V end lost 0 bases, the J end lost 4 bases, and 12 bases lay between the germline ends. The CDR3 is 15 amino acids. Germline V gives CDR1 MNHEY, CDR2 SMNVEV (reference sequence). CDR3: CASSLSHGSGYGYTF. The CDR3 DNA is TGTGCCAGCAGTTTATCACATGGTTCTGGCTATGGCTACACCTTC.

Concerning this clonotype: Mismatch with germline at one junction end may stem from a read error. The rearrangement uses TRBV4-3 and TRBJ2-7; 9 nucleotides line up with TRBD1. The CDR3 spans 13 residues. CDR1 LGHNA and CDR2 YSLEER come from the germline V gene. The CDR3 protein is CAGSHRTGDEQYF. The DNA for the CDR3 is TGCGCCGGCAGCCACCGGACAGGGGACGAGCAGTACTTC.

This clonotype was counted many times. The chain is built from TRBV6-2 or TRBV6-3 and TRBJ2-6, with D possibly matching TRBD1 (5 bases). Looked up from germline, CDR1 is MNHEY and CDR2 is SVGEGT. The CDR3 is 15 residues long. With 2 bases removed from V and 2 bases from J, the gap between germline ends came to 7 bases. CDR3 bases: TGTGCCAGCAGTTACAAGGGGACTGGGGCCAACGTCCTGACTTTC. Its translation is CASSYKGTGANVLTF.

In its sample, this clonotype was seen many times. The chain combines TRBV6-2 or TRBV6-3 with TRBJ1-1, with D possibly TRBD1 on 5 matching bases. Looked up from germline, CDR1 is MNHEY and CDR2 is SVGEGT. Deletions cut 3 bases from V and 4 bases from J, with 15 bases between. The CDR3 runs to 15 residues. The CDR3 spells CASSYGTMRTTEAFF. CDR3 DNA sequence: TGTGCCAGCAGTTATGGGACCATGAGGACCACTGAAGCTTTCTTT.

Of note for this clonotype: The junction differs from germline at one of its ends, possibly a read error. V gene TRBV5-1 combines with J gene TRBJ1-2, with D possibly being TRBD1 (5 bases). The CDR3 runs 13 residues. Germline assignment: CDR1 SGHRS and CDR2 YFSETQ. The CDR3 DNA reads as TGTGCCAGCAGCGCAACAGGCCGTGAAGGCTACACCTTC. This encodes CASSATGREGYTF. Full variable domain (outside the CDR3, taken from reference TRBV5-1 and TRBJ1-2): KAGVTQTPRYLIKTRGQQVTLSCSPISGHRSVSWYQQTPGQGLQFLFEYFSETQRNKGNFPGRFSGRQFSNSRSEMNVSTLELGDSALYLCASSATGREGYTFGSGTRLTVV.

This clonotype was counted at least ten times. The V and J genes are TRBV28 and TRBJ2-7; 9 nucleotides match TRBD2. The V gene's germline CDR1 is MDHEN and CDR2 SYDVKM. The CDR3 runs 15 residues. Trimming cost V 6 bases and J 2 bases; bases outside gene matches: 8. The CDR3 sequence: CASSILAGITYEQYF. Here the CDR3 DNA reads TGTGCCAGCAGCATCCTAGCGGGGATTACCTACGAGCAGTACTTC.

The chain has TRBV28 and TRBJ2-1; 11 bases map to TRBD1. Trimming removed 3 bases from V and 0 bases from J; junction bases left unmatched: 10. Germline assignment: CDR1 MDHEN and CDR2 SYDVKM. This CDR3 is built from 19 residues. CDR3 protein: CASSLIGWTGGYSYNEQFF. DNA for the CDR3: TGTGCCAGCAGTTTGATTGGGTGGACAGGGGGCTACTCCTACAATGAGCAGTTCTTC.

At least ten counts were recorded for this clonotype. The V call is TRBV28, the J call TRBJ2-5; TRBD1 is a possible D gene (5 bases). Germline V gives CDR1 MDHEN, CDR2 SYDVKM. This CDR3 comprises 14 residues. Trimming stripped 4 bases from V and 4 bases from J, with 13 bases between. The DNA for the CDR3 is TGTGCCAGCAGTTCGAGACAGCCGCCAGAGACCCAGTACTTC. Protein: CASSSRQPPETQYF.

The chain is built from TRBV28 and TRBJ2-7; TRBD1 agrees at 10 bases. The CDR3 totals 15 residues. CDR1 is MDHEN, CDR2 SYDVKM, per germline. After removal of 5 bases from V and 2 bases from J, the junction contained 6 bases not matched to a gene. CDR3 DNA: TGTGCCAGCAGTAATGAAGGGACAGGGGCCTACGAGCAGTACTTC. Its translation is CASSNEGTGAYEQYF.

In its sample, this clonotype was seen many times. The chain combines TRBV20-1 with TRBJ1-1; 8 bases fit TRBD1. The CDR3 is 14 residues long. From germline, CDR1 is DFQATT and CDR2 SNEGSKA (reference sequence). V lost 0 bases to trimming and J lost 5 bases; unmatched junction nucleotides: 5. The CDR3 nucleotides read TGCAGTGCTAGAGACCGGACAGGGAGGACTGAAGCTTTCTTT. Residues: CSARDRTGRTEAFF.

This clonotype has just a few counts. The CDR3 DNA reads TGTGCCAGCAGCGTCGGACTAGCGCGGAGCTACGAGCAGTACTTC. It is translated as CASSVGLARSYEQYF. The chain joins TRBV9 to TRBJ2-7; 9 positions match TRBD2. Germline V gives CDR1 SGDLS, CDR2 YYNGEE. The V and J ends lost 2 bases and 3 bases, in that order; junction bases with no gene match: 6. This CDR3 has 15 residues.

This clonotype was picked up a small number of times. The rearrangement joins TRBV6-2 or TRBV6-3 to TRBJ1-2; D not resolved. The CDR3 is 14 residues long. V lost 0 bases to trimming and J lost 7 bases, with 12 bases between them. Germline V CDR1 and CDR2: MNHEY, SVGEGT. The CDR3 loop reads CASSYSLGWGGYTF. The CDR3 nucleotides are TGTGCCAGCAGTTACTCCCTAGGTTGGGGTGGCTACACCTTC.

This clonotype was seen repeatedly, ten times or more. The rearrangement links TRBV20-1 to TRBJ2-1, with 7 positions matching TRBD2. This CDR3 is 15 amino acids long. After removal of 0 bases from V and 2 bases from J, the junction contained 4 bases not matched to a gene. Germline CDR1 is DFQATT and CDR2 is SNEGSKA (reference sequence). CDR3 in amino acids: CSAREYRGAYNEQFF. The CDR3 region has the DNA TGCAGTGCTAGAGAGTACCGGGGGGCCTACAATGAGCAGTTCTTC.

On this clonotype: The junction departs from germline at one end; a sequencing error may be responsible. V gene TRBV11-2 combines with J gene TRBJ1-3; D unclear. The CDR3 consists of 17 residues. The V gene's germline CDR1 is SGHAT and CDR2 FQNNGV. CDR3 sequence (DNA): TGTGCCAGCAGGACGACTACCGAACAGTTCTCTGGAAACATCATATATTTT. Translated: CASRTTTEQFSGNIIYF.

This clonotype came up a few times. The chain employs TRBV6-1 and TRBJ2-2, with unresolved D. The V end lost 2 bases, the J end lost 0 bases, and 7 bases lay between the germline ends. Germline CDR1 MNHNS, CDR2 SASEGT. The CDR3 loop spans 15 amino acids. The CDR3 sequence: CASSEQVANTGELFF. CDR3 nucleotides: TGTGCCAGCAGTGAACAGGTAGCGAACACCGGGGAGCTGTTTTTT.